This T cell receptor beta chain was captured by sequencing in a study of a mutant IDH1 vaccine in newly diagnosed glioma. Clones were sequenced by immunoSEQ multiplex PCR, and TCRdb holds only the in-frame ones, with some missing. The sample contains 35,000 to 50,000 clones, around 93% of which appear only once. This sample's time point: week 23, last vaccination. Each vaccine dose was 300 ug of mutant IDH1 20-mer peptide, with topical imiquimod. This CDR3 spans 12 amino acids. Germline values: CDR1 MGHDK, CDR2 SYGVNS. V dropped 2 bases and J dropped 5 bases, with 6 bases sitting between them. Points on this clone: Antigen specificity is unknown.

Here the sequenced sample was PBMCs, taken from a glioma patient whose treatment included an IDH1 peptide vaccine. The sequence came from a man aged 45-65 years with glioma. The chain carries TRBV25-1 and TRBJ1-1; TRBD1 might be the D (5 bases). CDR3 sequence: CASSEEGTEAFF. CDR3 DNA sequence: TGTGCCAGCAGTGAAGAGGGGACTGAAGCTTTCTTT.